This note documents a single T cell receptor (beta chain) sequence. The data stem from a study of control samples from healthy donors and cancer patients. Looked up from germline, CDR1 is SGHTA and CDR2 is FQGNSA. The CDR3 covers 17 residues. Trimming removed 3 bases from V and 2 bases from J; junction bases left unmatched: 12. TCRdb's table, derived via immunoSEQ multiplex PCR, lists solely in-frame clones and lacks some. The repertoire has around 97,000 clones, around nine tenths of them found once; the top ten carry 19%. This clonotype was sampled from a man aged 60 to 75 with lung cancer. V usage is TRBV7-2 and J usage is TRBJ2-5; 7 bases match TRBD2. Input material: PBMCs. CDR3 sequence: CASSFPYGGTSQETQYF. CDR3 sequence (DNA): TGTGCCAGCAGCTTCCCCTACGGGGGGACCTCACAAGAGACCCAGTACTTC. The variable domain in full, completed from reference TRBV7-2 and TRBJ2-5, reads GAGVSQSPSNKVTEKGKDVELRCDPISGHTALYWYRQSLGQGLEFLIYFQGNSAPDKSGLPSDRFSAERTGGSVSTLTIQRTQQEDSAVYLCASSFPYGGTSQETQYFGPGTRLLVL.